A selection of T cell receptor beta chains follows, all from one sample in a study of T cell repertoires in cytomegalovirus infection. Using its own MiXCR run on the reads, TCRdb lists one record per CDR3 protein. The sample holds 380,000 or so distinct CDR3 sequences, around a third seen once. The antigens these receptors bind are not known. Material: cultured PBMCs, obtained from culture after CMV antigen stimulation. All receptors come from a human donor in good health (CMV status not recorded). Some clones in this sample may be carry-over from other donors' samples. CDR3s include the opening cysteine and the closing phenylalanine or tryptophan. D genes are given only for firm matches. Part of the rows lack a size; the others show once, few, many or a class for expanded clones.

j_call | clone_size | v_call | d_call | cdr3_aa | cdr3_nt
TRBJ2-3 | - | TRBV27 | TRBD2 | CASSLSGGTASTDTQYF | TGTGCCAGCAGTTTATCGGGGGGGACGGCAAGCACAGATACGCAGTATTTT
TRBJ1-3 | - | TRBV19 | - | CASRHSGNTIYF | TGTGCCAGTCGCCACTCTGGAAACACCATATATTTT
TRBJ2-1 | - | TRBV11-2 | - | CASSFRVFGGSSYNEQFF | TGTGCCAGCAGCTTTAGGGTCTTCGGGGGCAGCTCCTACAATGAGCAGTTCTTC
TRBJ2-4 | - | TRBV7-9 | - | CASGPHKTEILLYF | TGTGCCAGCGGCCCACACAAGACCGAGATTCTTTTGTACTTC
TRBJ1-1 | - | TRBV27 | - | CASRRVWDTEAFF | TGTGCCAGCAGAAGGGTTTGGGACACTGAAGCTTTCTTT
TRBJ2-7 | many | TRBV7-2 | TRBD2 | CASSLGQASGRAYEQYF | TGTGCCAGCAGCTTAGGTCAAGCTAGCGGGAGGGCCTACGAGCAGTACTTC
TRBJ1-2 | - | TRBV5-1 | TRBD1 | CASSLRGQGYGYTF | TGCGCCAGCAGCTTACGTGGACAGGGCTATGGCTACACCTTC
TRBJ2-5 | - | TRBV6-2/TRBV6-3 | - | CAGSTGQQETQYF | TGTGCCGGATCGACAGGCCAGCAAGAGACCCAGTACTTC
TRBJ2-1 | few | TRBV7-2 | - | CASSQLQAYNEQFF | TGTGCCAGCAGCCAATTGCAGGCGTACAATGAGCAGTTCTTC
TRBJ2-3 | - | TRBV4-1 | TRBD2 | CASSQGASGSRTDTQYF | TGCGCCAGCAGCCAAGGGGCTAGCGGGAGTCGTACAGATACGCAGTATTTT
TRBJ2-7 | few | TRBV7-9 | - | CASGYGYEQYF | TGTGCCAGCGGCTATGGGTACGAGCAGTACTTC
TRBJ2-2 | many | TRBV7-8 | - | CASSLGGTGELFF | TGTGCCAGCAGCTTAGGTGGAACCGGGGAGCTGTTTTTT
TRBJ2-3 | - | TRBV15 | TRBD2 | CATSRDRRLAGTQYF | TGTGCCACCAGCAGAGATCGGCGCCTAGCGGGTACGCAGTATTTT
TRBJ1-5 | many | TRBV7-8 | - | CASTPPRGGNSNQPQHF | TGTGCCAGCACTCCTCCCAGAGGCGGGAATAGCAATCAGCCCCAGCATTTT
TRBJ1-2 | - | TRBV7-4 | - | CASSLNQPSYGYTF | TGTGCCAGCAGCTTAAACCAGCCGAGCTATGGCTACACCTTC
TRBJ1-1 | - | TRBV5-4 | - | CASSSGAFTEAFF | TGTGCCAGCAGCTCGGGGGCTTTTACTGAAGCTTTCTTT